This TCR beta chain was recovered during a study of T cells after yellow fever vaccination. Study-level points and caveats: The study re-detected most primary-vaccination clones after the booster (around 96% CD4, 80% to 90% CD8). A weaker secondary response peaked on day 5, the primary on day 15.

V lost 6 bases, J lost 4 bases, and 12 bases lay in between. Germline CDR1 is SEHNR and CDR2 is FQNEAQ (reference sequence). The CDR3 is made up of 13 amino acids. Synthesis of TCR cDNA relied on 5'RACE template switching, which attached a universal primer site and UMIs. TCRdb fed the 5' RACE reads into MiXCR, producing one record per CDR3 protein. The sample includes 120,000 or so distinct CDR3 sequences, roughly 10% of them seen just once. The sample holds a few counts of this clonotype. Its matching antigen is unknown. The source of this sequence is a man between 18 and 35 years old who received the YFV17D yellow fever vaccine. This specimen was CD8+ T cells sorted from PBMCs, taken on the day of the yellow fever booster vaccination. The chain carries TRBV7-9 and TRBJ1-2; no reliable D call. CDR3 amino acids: CASSWESFYGYTF. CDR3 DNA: TGTGCCAGCAGTTGGGAATCGTTCTATGGCTACACCTTC.